The 32 T cell receptor beta chains below come from one sample, sequenced in a study of T-cell reconstitution after alpha-beta-depleted transplantation in children. Unique molecular identifiers tagged the TCRbeta library. TCRdb reprocessed the PCR reads via MiXCR and lists one record per CDR3 protein. Among approximately 1,000,000 distinct CDR3 sequences listed, about 31% were seen once. Sequencing was performed on PBMCs, mostly from graft donor cells, taken 360 days after TCRalphabeta/CD19-depleted stem cell transplant. Receptors were obtained from a boy in the first two years of life who had a stem cell transplant for SCID, so the T cells may come from the graft donor.

V is TRBV12-3 or TRBV12-4 and J is TRBJ2-7; unclear D gene. The V gene lost 3 bases and the J gene lost 0 bases, with 15 bases spanning the gap. This CDR3 has 16 amino acids. The CDR3 loop reads CASSFAGLRVSYEQYF. DNA for the CDR3: TGTGCCAGCAGTTTCGCCGGGCTTCGAGTCTCCTACGAGCAGTACTTC.

The CDR3 DNA is TGTGCCAGCAGTTACTCGACACCCGACATCTTTGCCTACGAGCAGTACTTC. Protein product: CASSYSTPDIFAYEQYF. This chain joins TRBV6-5 and TRBJ2-7; D is undetermined. This CDR3 has 17 amino acids. The V and J ends lost 0 bases and 2 bases respectively, with 17 bases between them. Germline-derived CDR1 and CDR2 are MNHEY and SVGAGI.

This chain joins TRBV5-1 and TRBJ2-5; 7 bases line up with TRBD2. The germline V gene has CDR1 SGHRS and CDR2 YFSETQ. With 4 bases clipped from V and 6 bases from J, the junction kept 15 bases outside the gene matches. The CDR3 has 16 amino acids. CDR3 amino acids: CASSMEAGPGRKTQYF. CDR3 DNA: TGCGCCAGCAGCATGGAGGCAGGCCCCGGGAGGAAGACCCAGTACTTC.

The V call is TRBV3-1, the J call TRBJ2-1; 7 bases map to TRBD2. This CDR3 spans 15 amino acids. With 2 bases clipped from V and 7 bases from J, the junction kept 8 bases outside the gene matches. CDR1 and CDR2 (germline): LGHDT, YNNKEL (reference sequence). CDR3 in amino acids: CASSQQRTRHNEQFF. DNA of the CDR3: TGTGCCAGCAGCCAACAAAGGACTAGACATAATGAGCAGTTCTTC.

The sample holds one count of this clonotype. The V and J genes are TRBV12-3 or TRBV12-4 and TRBJ2-3; unclear D gene. V lost 2 bases to trimming and J lost 10 bases, with 10 bases between them. This CDR3 has 12 amino acids. DNA of the CDR3: TGTGCCAGCAGTTTAAGTAGGTTCGCGCAGTATTTT. It yields the protein CASSLSRFAQYF.

The chain has TRBV13 and TRBJ1-2, with D unresolved. V lost 4 bases and J 2 bases, leaving 20 bases between the germline ends. The germline V gene has CDR1 PRHDT and CDR2 FYEKMQ (reference sequence). There are 17 residues in the CDR3. CDR3 residues: CASSSTRMSSGNYGYTF. The CDR3 nucleotides are TGTGCCAGCAGCTCTACCCGGATGAGTAGTGGGAACTATGGCTACACCTTC.

V and J are TRBV5-1 and TRBJ2-5; 10 nucleotides line up with TRBD2. Trimming removed 2 bases from V and 5 bases from J; junction bases left unmatched: 9. CDR3 size: 16 residues. The V gene's germline CDR1 is SGHRS and CDR2 YFSETQ. The DNA of the CDR3 is TGCGCCAGCAGCTTCGGTCTAGCGGGGGATCTCGAGACCCAGTACTTC. It codes for CASSFGLAGDLETQYF.

This clonotype was detected only a few times. The J gene is TRBJ1-1, the V gene TRBV7-9, with D tentatively TRBD1 (5 bases). Germline values: CDR1 SEHNR, CDR2 FQNEAQ (reference sequence). V was trimmed by 5 bases and J by 2 bases, leaving 15 bases between them. CDR3 size: 15 residues. The CDR3 DNA is TGTGCCAGCAGCACCCGACAGACCCCAAACACTGAAGCTTTCTTT. This codes for CASSTRQTPNTEAFF. Supplemented by reference TRBV7-9 and TRBJ1-1, the full variable domain reads DTGVSQNPRHKITKRGQNVTFRCDPISEHNRLYWYRQTLGQGPEFLTYFQNEAQLEKSRLLSDRFSAERPKGSFSTLEIQRTEQGDSAMYLCASSTRQTPNTEAFFGQGTRLTVV.

This clonotype appeared many times. The J gene is TRBJ2-2, the V gene TRBV9; D gene uncertain. Germline V gives CDR1 SGDLS, CDR2 YYNGEE. This CDR3 comprises 12 residues. Trimming cost V 10 bases and J 2 bases, with 9 bases left between them. CDR3 DNA: TGTGCCGCCGGGTCCAACACCGGGGAGCTGTTTTTT. Translation: CAAGSNTGELFF.

This clonotype was counted ten times or more. This chain uses TRBV4-2 with TRBJ2-7; D unclear. The CDR3 runs to 12 residues. Trimming stripped 3 bases from V and 2 bases from J, with 5 bases between. The germline V gene encodes CDR1 LGHNA and CDR2 YNFKEQ. DNA of the CDR3: TGTGCCAGCAGCCACGATCCCTACGAGCAGTACTTC. Translated, it gives CASSHDPYEQYF.

The J gene is TRBJ2-3, the V gene TRBV30, with D maybe TRBD2 (7 bases). From germline, CDR1 is GTSNPN and CDR2 SVGIG (reference sequence). V shed 8 bases and J shed 1 base, with 13 bases lying between them. CDR3 length: 13 residues. The DNA of the CDR3 is TGTGCCGAGGGGGGGGTTGGCACAGATACGCAGTATTTT. Translating it yields CAEGGVGTDTQYF.

The table lists this clonotype with a few counts. J is TRBJ1-5 and V is TRBV10-3, with 7 bases lining up with TRBD1. Trimming took 5 bases from V and 0 from J; bases not matched to a gene: 4. There are 15 residues in the CDR3. Germline V gene data show CDR1 as ENHRY and CDR2 as SYGVKD. The CDR3 is CAISSTGLSNQPQHF. In DNA form, the CDR3 reads TGTGCCATCAGTTCGACAGGGCTTAGCAATCAGCCCCAGCATTTT.

This clonotype has a handful of counts. The rearrangement uses TRBV20-1 and TRBJ2-1; 7 bases fit TRBD2. Germline values: CDR1 DFQATT, CDR2 SNEGSKA (reference sequence). The V segment lost 3 bases and the J segment 12 bases; nucleotides outside the gene matches: 5. The CDR3 contains 11 residues. The CDR3 loop is CSASPSGGQFF. The CDR3 region has the DNA TGCAGTGCTAGCCCATCGGGGGGGCAGTTCTTC.

This chain joins TRBV11-2 and TRBJ2-1; 10 bases line up with TRBD2. The CDR3 loop spans 14 amino acids. The germline gives CDR1 SGHAT, CDR2 FQNNGV. After removal of 6 bases from V and 7 bases from J, the junction contained 6 bases not matched to a gene. CDR3 sequence reads: CASRSGGAGNEQFF. CDR3 sequence (DNA): TGTGCCAGCAGAAGCGGGGGGGCGGGAAATGAGCAGTTCTTC.

CDR3 sequence reads: CASSSGDTDRDTEAFF. DNA for the CDR3: TGCGCCAGCAGCTCTGGGGACACCGATAGGGACACTGAAGCTTTCTTT. The chain links TRBV5-1 to TRBJ1-1; TRBD1 is a possible D gene (6 bases). The CDR3 loop spans 16 amino acids. Trimming shortened V by 3 bases and J by 3 bases, and 18 bases separated the two germline ends. Per germline, CDR1 SGHRS and CDR2 YFSETQ.

The chain recombines TRBV7-4 with TRBJ1-5, with D hard to call. Trimming shortened V by 9 bases and J by 2 bases, and 8 bases separated the two germline ends. This CDR3 has 12 residues. Per the germline V gene, CDR1 is SGHVT and CDR2 is SQSDAQ. CDR3 in DNA: TGTGCCAGGTGGGAAGGCAATCAGCCCCAGCATTTT. It encodes CARWEGNQPQHF.

This clonotype was seen a handful of times. The J gene is TRBJ1-2, the V gene TRBV20-1; D is undetermined. Trimming took 5 bases from V and 0 from J, leaving 13 bases between them. The CDR3 has 14 residues. Germline values: CDR1 DFQATT, CDR2 SNEGSKA (reference sequence). The CDR3 protein is CSAPGGVANYGYTF. The CDR3 DNA reads TGCAGTGCTCCCGGTGGGGTAGCTAACTATGGCTACACCTTC.

In this sample, this clonotype turned up a few times. This rearrangement joins TRBV20-1 to TRBJ2-5; 8 nucleotides match TRBD1. The germline V gene encodes CDR1 DFQATT and CDR2 SNEGSKA (reference sequence). V shed 6 bases, J shed 2 bases, and the junction held 11 bases outside the gene matches. CDR3 length: 15 residues. The DNA of the CDR3 is TGCAGTGCATCGAGCCCGGGACAGGTACAAGAGACCCAGTACTTC. Its translation: CSASSPGQVQETQYF.

V is TRBV7-3 and J is TRBJ2-5, with D maybe TRBD2 (5 bases). The germline V and J ends were trimmed by 0 bases and 5 bases, with 7 bases remaining between them. Germline V gene sequence: CDR1 SGHTA, CDR2 FQGTGA. The CDR3 runs 13 residues. This chain's CDR3 is CASSLTRAETQYF. CDR3 nucleotide sequence: TGTGCCAGCAGCTTAACGAGGGCGGAGACCCAGTACTTC.

This clonotype has only a few counts. The chain uses TRBV6-5 and TRBJ1-5; 9 nucleotides align to TRBD1. Germline assignment: CDR1 MNHEY and CDR2 SVGAGI. V lost 6 bases and J lost 7; bases outside the gene matches: 13. The CDR3 extends over 16 amino acids. CDR3 in amino acids: CASSPSGQGQGQPQHF. CDR3 nucleotides: TGTGCCAGCAGCCCATCAGGACAGGGACAGGGCCAGCCCCAGCATTTT.

Ten or more counts support this clonotype. In nucleotides, the CDR3 is TGCGCCAGCAGCTTCCGGACTAGCGAGTATGAGCAGTTCTTC. Encoded protein: CASSFRTSEYEQFF. The chain is built from TRBV5-1 and TRBJ2-1; 9 bases map to TRBD2. The ends lost 2 bases at V and 8 bases at J; junction bases unmatched: 5. This CDR3 has 14 amino acids. Per the germline V gene, CDR1 is SGHRS and CDR2 is YFSETQ.

The chain has TRBV28 and TRBJ2-6; 8 positions agree with TRBD1. Germline assignment: CDR1 MDHEN and CDR2 SYDVKM. Trimming cost V 6 bases and J 4 bases; bases outside gene matches: 11. The CDR3 has 17 residues. The CDR3 protein is CASSPGGGFGGANVLTF. CDR3 coding DNA: TGTGCCAGCAGCCCAGGGGGCGGTTTTGGAGGGGCCAACGTCCTGACTTTC.

This clonotype was observed at least ten times. This chain joins TRBV20-1 and TRBJ2-5; D uncertain. The CDR3 is 15 residues long. Germline V gene data show CDR1 as DFQATT and CDR2 as SNEGSKA (reference sequence). Trimming took off 2 bases at V and 2 bases at J, with 15 bases between the two ends. CDR3 sequence reads: CSARSAAQPQETQYF. The CDR3 DNA sequence: TGCAGTGCTAGAAGTGCAGCCCAACCTCAAGAGACCCAGTACTTC.

In its sample, this clonotype was seen a few times. The chain couples TRBV9 to TRBJ2-1; 8 bases are shared with TRBD2. The CDR3 length is 16 residues. The V gene end was trimmed by 0 bases and the J gene end by 5 bases; junction bases not matched to a gene: 7. Germline assignment: CDR1 SGDLS and CDR2 YYNGEE. This chain's CDR3 is CASSVGAVGGDNEQFF. In DNA form, the CDR3 reads TGTGCCAGCAGCGTAGGGGCAGTCGGGGGGGACAATGAGCAGTTCTTC.

This clonotype was detected ten times or more. The chain combines TRBV9 with TRBJ1-1, with TRBD1 as a possible D gene (6 bases). The CDR3 is 15 residues long. CDR1 and CDR2 (germline): SGDLS, YYNGEE. V gave up 0 bases and J gave up 3 bases, with 12 bases separating them. CDR3 protein: CASSVGPQGYTEAFF. The DNA of the CDR3 is TGTGCCAGCAGCGTAGGCCCACAGGGATACACTGAAGCTTTCTTT.

The sample holds a few counts of this clonotype. The chain joins TRBV5-1 to TRBJ2-2; TRBD1 might be the D (6 bases). The CDR3 is 15 residues long. V was pared by 3 bases and J by 3 bases, with 12 bases between. The germline V gene has CDR1 SGHRS and CDR2 YFSETQ. The CDR3 DNA follows: TGCGCCAGCAGCTATTTGACAGGTTACACCGGGGAGCTGTTTTTT. Translated: CASSYLTGYTGELFF.

The table lists this clonotype with a few counts. The J gene is TRBJ2-2, the V gene TRBV7-2; the D is unclear. The germline V gene has CDR1 SGHTA and CDR2 FQGNSA. The CDR3 loop spans 13 amino acids. V was pared by 0 bases and J by 7 bases, with 6 bases between. The CDR3 bases are TGTGCCAGCAGCTTAGCGGAAGGCGGGGAGCTGTTTTTT. Its translation: CASSLAEGGELFF. Supplemented by reference TRBV7-2 and TRBJ2-2, the full variable domain reads GAGVSQSPSNKVTEKGKDVELRCDPISGHTALYWYRQSLGQGLEFLIYFQGNSAPDKSGLPSDRFSAERTGGSVSTLTIQRTQQEDSAVYLCASSLAEGGELFFGEGSRLTVL.

This clonotype has ten or more counts. The rearrangement joins TRBV4-3 to TRBJ2-2, with D perhaps matching TRBD1 (6 bases). The length of the CDR3 is 15 residues. The germline V and J ends were trimmed by 4 bases and 3 bases, with 12 bases remaining between them. Germline V gene sequence: CDR1 LGHNA, CDR2 YSLEER. This chain's CDR3 is CASSPWTEYTGELFF. In DNA, the CDR3 is TGCGCCAGCAGCCCGTGGACAGAATACACCGGGGAGCTGTTTTTT.

The rearrangement links TRBV7-2 to TRBJ2-5; tentatively, D is TRBD1 (6 bases). V lost 8 bases to trimming and J lost 7 bases, with 14 bases between them. This CDR3 contains 12 residues. Germline-derived CDR1 and CDR2 are SGHTA and FQGNSA. CDR3 nucleotides: TGTGCCAGCGCACAGGGTTGGGGGACCCAGTACTTC. As protein: CASAQGWGTQYF.

This clonotype was counted between two and nine times. J is TRBJ2-3 and V is TRBV20-1; TRBD2 matches at 9 bases. The CDR3 has 13 residues. V was clipped by 6 bases and J by 4 bases; unmatched bases: 5. Germline CDR1 reads DFQATT; CDR2 reads SNEGSKA (reference sequence). CDR3 DNA sequence: TGCAGTGCCACCGGACTAGCGTCAGATACGCAGTATTTT. Translating gives CSATGLASDTQYF.

The rearrangement uses TRBV5-1 and TRBJ2-1; possibly TRBD1 for D (6 bases). The V gene lost 4 bases and the J gene lost 8 bases, with 28 bases spanning the gap. The germline CDR1 and CDR2 sequences are SGHRS and YFSETQ. The CDR3 is 18 amino acids. CDR3 nucleotide sequence: TGCGCCAGCAGCCCGAAAGTCGGGACACCCAGGGCCGGGTATGAGCAGTTCTTC. Translation gives CASSPKVGTPRAGYEQFF.

This clonotype has only a few counts. The chain couples TRBV7-3 to TRBJ2-1; 7 bases agree with TRBD2. This CDR3 has 14 residues. The V gene's germline CDR1 is SGHTA and CDR2 FQGTGA. V was pared by 2 bases and J by 9 bases, with 7 bases of the junction left unmatched. CDR3 DNA sequence: TGTGCCAGCAGCTTAGGGGTCCCGGGGGGTGAGCAGTTCTTC. This encodes CASSLGVPGGEQFF.